The next 7 T cell receptor beta chains were all read from a single sample in a study of regulatory T cells in long-lasting Graves disease. As to time point: newly diagnosed GD, antithyroid drugs for less than 3 months. Construction of the TCR library relied on RNA isolated from PBMCs. Researchers made TCR beta libraries by using iRepertoire HTBI primers and running Arm-PCR on CDR3 regions. Via MiXCR, TCRdb re-called the multiplex PCR reads, giving one row per CDR3 protein. This sample has hundreds of thousands of distinct CDR3 sequences, with roughly 15% found just once. These data are also associated with another study on T cells in Graves' hyperthyroidism and ophthalmopathy.

Sequenced here: peripheral blood mononuclear cells (PBMCs), sampled at new diagnosis, from a patient treated with antithyroid drugs. The receptor set was obtained from a man younger than 35 with Graves disease.

This sequence joins TRBV19 and TRBJ1-1; D might be TRBD1 (5 bases). Germline loops: CDR1 LNHDA, CDR2 SQIVND (reference sequence). V lost 5 bases and J 7 bases, leaving 14 bases between the germline ends. The CDR3 is made up of 13 amino acids. The CDR3 loop reads CASSVGTAGEAFF. The CDR3 DNA is TGTGCCAGTAGTGTCGGGACCGCGGGTGAAGCTTTCTTT.

The chain carries TRBV5-6 and TRBJ2-2; 7 bases are shared with TRBD1. Germline trimming cut 4 bases from V and 3 bases from J; bases unmatched to any gene: 6. The CDR3 sequence is 15 residues long. Germline V gene lookup returns CDR1 SGHDT and CDR2 YYEEEE. Written as DNA, the CDR3 is TGTGCCAGCAGCCGTTACGACAGGGACACCGGGGAGCTGTTTTTT. Amino acids: CASSRYDRDTGELFF.

This clonotype came up many times. V usage is TRBV28 and J usage is TRBJ2-2, with D uncertain. CDR1 MDHEN and CDR2 SYDVKM come from the germline V gene. The CDR3 contains 14 residues. The V gene lost 2 bases and the J gene lost 5 bases, with 9 bases spanning the gap. The CDR3 nucleotides read TGTGCCAGCAGTTTACTAACCCGGACCGGGGAGCTGTTTTTT. Encoded protein: CASSLLTRTGELFF.

This clonotype has ten or more counts. The chain is built from TRBV6-2 or TRBV6-3 and TRBJ2-7; TRBD1 matches at 7 bases. The germline gives CDR1 MNHEY, CDR2 SVGEGT. V shed 6 bases, J shed 4 bases, and the junction held 9 bases outside the gene matches. CDR3 size: 14 residues. The CDR3 DNA sequence: TGTGCCAGCAGCCAAACCCCCAGGGGGTACGAGCAGTACTTC. Amino acids: CASSQTPRGYEQYF.

This clonotype was seen more than once but under ten times. The chain uses TRBV6-1 and TRBJ2-7; TRBD2 aligns across 12 bases. CDR1 and CDR2 (germline): MNHNS, SASEGT. The CDR3 loop spans 16 amino acids. The ends lost 6 bases at V and 2 bases at J; junction bases unmatched: 8. CDR3 loop: CASSPGGLAGTYEQYF. The CDR3 nucleotides read TGTGCCAGCAGCCCGGGCGGACTAGCGGGAACCTACGAGCAGTACTTC.

This clonotype was counted at least ten times. The chain joins TRBV20-1 to TRBJ2-7; TRBD1 or TRBD2 may be the D gene (7 bases each). The CDR3 runs 16 residues. Trimming stripped 0 bases from V and 1 base from J, with 16 bases between. Germline V gene lookup returns CDR1 DFQATT and CDR2 SNEGSKA (reference sequence). The DNA for the CDR3 is TGCAGTGCTAGAGATGGAGGGCAGGGGGGGTCCTACGAGCAGTACTTC. Encoded protein: CSARDGGQGGSYEQYF.

This clonotype appeared a few times. V usage is TRBV15 and J usage is TRBJ1-5; D possibly corresponds to TRBD1 (5 bases). CDR3 length equals 13 residues. V was trimmed by 4 bases and J by 2 bases, leaving 6 bases between them. Germline V CDR1 and CDR2: LNHNV, YYDKDF (reference sequence). Here the CDR3 DNA reads TGTGCCACCAGCATCAGGGGCAATCAGCCCCAGCATTTT. Its translation: CATSIRGNQPQHF.